Given below is one T cell receptor beta chain in context. The specificity of this receptor is unknown. No base quality values were provided; no much bigger clone lies one nucleotide off. This specimen comes from a study of CD8 T cells in ankylosing spondylitis (dated 2017 in TCRdb). Study-level background: To find TCR variants linked to disease, the study profiled T cell receptor beta repertoires in ankylosing spondylitis patients and healthy donors. The full study cohort was made up of 25 to 30 ankylosing spondylitis patients and 95 to 130 healthy donors. Samples of peripheral blood were taken, and for ankylosing spondylitis patients, synovial fluid was collected as well. Paper-wide results and their limitations: A TCR beta motif of several highly homologous amino acid variants appeared characteristic of blood from ankylosing spondylitis patients. Some of the motif variants had been reported before in the synovial fluid and blood of reactive arthritis patients, a finding that suggests common disease-initiation mechanisms. According to the report, matched synovial fluid samples from ankylosing spondylitis patients were significantly enriched for the disease-linked clones. The disease-linked clones showed a CD8+ phenotype and occurred at relatively low frequencies in peripheral blood.

Trimming removed 3 bases from V and 2 bases from J, leaving 14 bases between the germline ends. Spanning cysteine to phenylalanine, the CDR3 consists of 15 amino acids. Left in the record is the CDR3 DNA by itself, 45 bases read in frame from the first base. Instrument used: Illumina HiSeq 2500. TCR beta libraries were prepared by quantitative 5'-RACE with molecular barcodes. The source study handled its data this way. A new computational method based on a probabilistic model of VDJ rearrangement was used to identify disease-linked TCR variants. The public reads were run again by TCRdb, first through fastp at Q25 and then through MiXCR, and only productive beta chains were kept. All rows with the same CDR3 protein become a single entry with the most common DNA and genes. The V and J calls shown here were made by TCRdb, not taken from the authors' results. This sample holds over 700,000 distinct CDR3 sequences; around 20% were observed only once. Together, the top ten hold about 19% of the sample.

The sequence links TRBV12-3 or TRBV12-4 to TRBJ2-7, and perhaps TRBD1 as D gene, on 5 matching bases. The TCR comes from a male donor with ankylosing spondylitis. The specimen was blood, either unsorted or a sorted T cell fraction (not recorded which). The nucleotide sequence is given as TGTGCCAGCAGTTTTAGTCCAGGGAATACCTACGAGCAGTACTTC. It translates as CASSFSPGNTYEQYF.